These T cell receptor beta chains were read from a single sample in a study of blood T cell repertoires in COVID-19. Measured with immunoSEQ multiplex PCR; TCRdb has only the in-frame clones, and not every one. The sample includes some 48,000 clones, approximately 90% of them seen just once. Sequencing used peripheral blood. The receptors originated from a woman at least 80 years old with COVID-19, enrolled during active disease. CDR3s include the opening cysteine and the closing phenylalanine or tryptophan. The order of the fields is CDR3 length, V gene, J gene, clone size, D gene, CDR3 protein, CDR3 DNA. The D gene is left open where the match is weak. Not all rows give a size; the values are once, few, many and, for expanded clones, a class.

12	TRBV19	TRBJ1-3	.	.	CASLKSGNTIYF	TGTGCCAGTCTTAAATCTGGAAACACCATATATTTT
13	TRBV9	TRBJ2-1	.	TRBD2	CASSGGGAHEQFF	TGTGCCAGCAGCGGCGGGGGGGCCCATGAGCAGTTCTTC
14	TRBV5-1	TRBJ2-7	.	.	CASSSGTASYEQYF	TGCGCCAGCTCTTCTGGGACTGCCTCCTACGAGCAGTACTTC
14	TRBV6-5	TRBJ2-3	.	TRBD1	CATRQGAGTDTQYF	TGTGCCACCCGTCAGGGGGCGGGGACAGATACGCAGTATTTT
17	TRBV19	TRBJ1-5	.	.	CASSMGTGTPLNQPQHF	TGTGCCAGTAGTATGGGAACAGGGACCCCTCTCAATCAGCCCCAGCATTTT
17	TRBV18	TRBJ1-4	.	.	CASSPSLAGTTNEKLFF	TGTGCCAGCTCACCTTCTCTAGCGGGCACAACTAATGAAAAACTGTTTTTT
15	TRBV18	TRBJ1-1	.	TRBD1	CASSPTGARRTEAFF	TGTGCCAGCTCACCTACAGGGGCTCGGAGGACTGAAGCTTTCTTT
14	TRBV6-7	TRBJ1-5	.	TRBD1	CASGTGNSNQPQHF	TGTGCCAGCGGGACAGGAAATAGCAATCAGCCCCAGCATTTT
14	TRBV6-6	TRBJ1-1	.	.	CASSYPGGGTEAFF	TGTGCCAGCAGTTACCCGGGAGGGGGCACTGAAGCTTTCTTT
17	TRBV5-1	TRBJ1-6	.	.	CASSPGSGNAYNSPLHF	TGCGCCAGCAGCCCCGGTTCAGGGAACGCCTATAATTCACCCCTCCACTTT
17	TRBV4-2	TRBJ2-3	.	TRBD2	CASSQSRTSGYTDTQYF	TGTGCCAGCAGCCAATCTAGGACTAGCGGTTACACAGATACGCAGTATTTT
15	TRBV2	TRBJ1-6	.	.	CASSEALTANSPLHF	TGTGCCAGCAGTGAAGCGCTGACAGCCAATTCACCCCTCCACTTT
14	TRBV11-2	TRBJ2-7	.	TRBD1	CASSSYRGTYEQYF	TGTGCCAGCAGCTCATACAGGGGGACCTACGAGCAGTACTTC
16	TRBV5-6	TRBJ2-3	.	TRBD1	CASSKLQGAGTDTQYF	TGTGCCAGCAGCAAACTACAGGGGGCTGGCACAGATACGCAGTATTTT
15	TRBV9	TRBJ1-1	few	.	CASSVAGGRITEAFF	TGTGCCAGCAGCGTAGCCGGGGGGAGGATAACTGAAGCTTTCTTT
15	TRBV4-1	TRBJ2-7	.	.	CASSQVERAAYEQYF	TGCGCCAGCAGCCAGGTTGAGCGGGCAGCCTACGAGCAGTACTTC
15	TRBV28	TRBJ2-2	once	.	CASSAGSANTGELFF	TGTGCCAGCAGTGCCGGGTCCGCGAACACCGGGGAGCTGTTTTTT